This T cell receptor beta chain was sequenced during a study of early T cells in non-severe SARS-CoV-2 infection. On the study more broadly: The authors sequenced bulk RNA from unsorted whole blood, leaving chains unpaired. Notes on the study in general: VDJdb-based matching was biased toward anti-spike CD8 responses and missed private and CD4 specificities.

Unique molecular identifiers were added to individual cDNA molecules. Using its own MiXCR run on the 5' RACE reads, TCRdb lists one record per CDR3 protein. This sample has some 39,000 distinct CDR3 sequences, with approximately 4% found just once. There are many counts of this clonotype. Its target is not known. This TCR was sampled from an adult who was a healthcare worker with PCR-confirmed SARS-CoV-2 infection or an uninfected control (not recorded which). The sample was whole blood.

Here the CDR3 DNA reads TGTGCCAGCAGCTTAGTGGCAGGGGTGACCACCGGGGAGCTGTTTTTT. It yields the protein CASSLVAGVTTGELFF. The rearrangement uses TRBV11-2 and TRBJ2-2, with D perhaps matching TRBD1 (6 bases). Germline CDR1 and CDR2: SGHAT and FQNNGV. This CDR3 spans 16 amino acids. Trimming left V 1 base short and J 4 bases short, with 13 bases between.